Presented here are 22 T cell receptor beta chains from one specimen sequenced in a study of cytomegalovirus exposure and HLA in healthy donors. It was with 60 Vbeta and 13 Jbeta primers that the PCR ran. Profiling relied on immunoSEQ multiplex PCR, and the TCRdb table lists in-frame clones only, not all of them. The table has roughly 150,000 clones, about 79% seen once. Sequencing was carried out using PBMCs. These receptors originate from a male donor in good health and CMV-seronegative.

The chain links TRBV5-4 to TRBJ2-4, with TRBD1 matching 7 bases. The CDR3 is 13 amino acids. Trimming took 4 bases from V and 8 from J; bases not matched to a gene: 6. The germline gives CDR1 SGHNT, CDR2 YYREEE (reference sequence). DNA of the CDR3: TGTGCCAGCAGCACGGAACAGGGGCACATTCAGTACTTC. Its translation: CASSTEQGHIQYF.

This clone was observed a handful of times. The chain's CDR3 is CASSLARETGNQPQHF. The CDR3, as DNA: TGTGCCAGCAGCTTGGCCCGCGAGACAGGGAATCAGCCCCAGCATTTT. V gene TRBV5-8 combines with J gene TRBJ1-5, with 7 bases identical to TRBD1. The CDR3 consists of 16 residues. Looked up from germline, CDR1 is SGHTS and CDR2 is YDEGEE. V shed 0 bases, J shed 4 bases, and the junction held 7 bases outside the gene matches. Filled out from reference TRBV5-8 and TRBJ1-5, the complete variable domain reads EAGVTQSPTHLIKTRGQQATLRCSPISGHTSVYWYQQALGLGLQFLLWYDEGEERNRGNFPPRFSGRQFPNYSSELNVNALELEDSALYLCASSLARETGNQPQHFGDGTRLSIL.

V and J are TRBV7-3 and TRBJ1-5; 11 nucleotides match TRBD1. After removal of 6 bases from V and 0 bases from J, the junction contained 13 bases not matched to a gene. This CDR3 region has 19 residues. The germline CDR1 and CDR2 sequences are SGHTA and FQGTGA. The CDR3 is CASRDGQGALIYSNQPQHF. As DNA, the CDR3 is TGTGCCAGCAGGGACGGACAGGGGGCCCTAATTTATAGCAATCAGCCCCAGCATTTT. The complete variable domain, with remaining parts taken from reference TRBV7-3 and TRBJ1-5, reads GAGVSQTPSNKVTEKGKYVELRCDPISGHTALYWYRQSLGQGPEFLIYFQGTGAADDSGLPNDRFFAVRPEGSVSTLKIQRTERGDSAVYLCASRDGQGALIYSNQPQHFGDGTRLSIL.

The chain combines TRBV6-1 with TRBJ2-3; no definite D call. The CDR3 runs 15 residues. The V gene lost 3 bases and the J gene lost 1 base, with 11 bases spanning the gap. Germline-derived CDR1 and CDR2 are MNHNS and SASEGT. The CDR3 sequence: CASSDQSRGTDTQYF. The DNA of the CDR3 is TGTGCCAGCAGTGATCAGTCTAGAGGCACAGATACGCAGTATTTT.

V gene TRBV5-4 combines with J gene TRBJ2-5; a possible D gene is TRBD1 (5 bases). Trimming took 2 bases from V and 4 from J, leaving 9 bases between them. This CDR3 has 13 residues. Per germline, CDR1 SGHNT and CDR2 YYREEE (reference sequence). Written as DNA, the CDR3 is TGTGCCAGCAGCTTCCATGGGGCAGAGACCCAGTACTTC. Protein: CASSFHGAETQYF.

This clone was seen more than once but under ten times. The V and J genes are TRBV5-4 and TRBJ2-1, with D perhaps matching TRBD1 (7 bases). Germline V gives CDR1 SGHNT, CDR2 YYREEE (reference sequence). Trimming removed 2 bases at V and 8 bases at J, with 20 bases between. CDR3 length: 16 residues. The CDR3 is CASSFPGGTTGDEQFF. The CDR3 DNA reads as TGTGCCAGCAGCTTCCCTGGCGGGACCACAGGGGATGAGCAGTTCTTC.

The chain combines TRBV5-1 with TRBJ2-2, with 9 bases aligning to TRBD1. CDR3 size: 16 residues. Germline-derived CDR1 and CDR2 are SGHRS and YFSETQ. J lost 4 bases, V lost 4 bases, and 8 bases had no gene match. CDR3 sequence (DNA): TGCGCCAGCAGCCCCATCACAGGGGGCCCCACCGGGGAGCTGTTTTTT. Encoded protein: CASSPITGGPTGELFF.

In this sample, this clone turned up once. The CDR3 nucleotides read TGCAGCGCCAGGGTAGTACAGGGGCTGAGAGAGACCCAGTACTTC. This codes for CSARVVQGLRETQYF. This chain uses TRBV29-1 with TRBJ2-5; 7 nucleotides agree with TRBD1. The germline V gene encodes CDR1 SQVTM and CDR2 ANQGSEA. The CDR3 loop spans 15 amino acids. J was trimmed by 4 bases and V by 7 bases; bases with no gene match: 15.

The J gene is TRBJ2-3, the V gene TRBV9, with 11 bases matching TRBD2. The CDR3 has 18 residues. Germline loops: CDR1 SGDLS, CDR2 YYNGEE. J lost 4 bases, V lost 4 bases, and 14 bases had no gene match. The CDR3 DNA reads TGTGCCAGCAGCCTTACCGGGACTAGCGGTGGTGGGGCAGATACGCAGTATTTT. Its protein is CASSLTGTSGGGADTQYF.

The V gene is TRBV4-1, the J gene TRBJ1-5, with D possibly matching TRBD1 (5 bases). V lost 4 bases and J 4 bases, leaving 17 bases between the germline ends. The CDR3 covers 16 residues. CDR1 and CDR2 from the germline V gene are MGHRA and YSYEKL. This CDR3 reads CASSPLFDRLNQPQHF. The CDR3 DNA reads as TGCGCCAGCAGCCCCCTCTTCGACAGATTGAATCAGCCCCAGCATTTT.

In this sample, this clone turned up once. V is TRBV11-2 and J is TRBJ2-7; D not resolved. Trimming removed 0 bases at V and 2 bases at J, with 5 bases between. The CDR3 length is 13 residues. Germline V gene sequence: CDR1 SGHAT, CDR2 FQNNGV. The CDR3 sequence is CASSLDRAYEQYF. The CDR3 coding sequence is TGTGCCAGCAGCTTAGATCGAGCCTACGAGCAGTACTTC.

The chain employs TRBV5-6 and TRBJ2-1; 10 nucleotides align to TRBD1. The CDR3 loop spans 15 amino acids. Unmatched junction bases numbered 5, after V lost 4 bases and J lost 4 bases. Germline lookup yields CDR1 SGHDT and CDR2 YYEEEE. CDR3 residues: CASSRDRGRYNEQFF. As DNA, the CDR3 is TGTGCCAGCAGCCGCGACAGGGGGCGATACAATGAGCAGTTCTTC.

This clone was seen a few times. J is TRBJ1-1 and V is TRBV19; the D gene is possibly TRBD1 (5 bases). The CDR3 runs 12 residues. Trimming removed 6 bases at V and 4 bases at J, with 9 bases between. Germline V lookup: CDR1 LNHDA, CDR2 SQIVND (reference sequence). DNA of the CDR3: TGTGCCAGTAGGTACCAGGGCACTGAAGCTTTCTTT. Amino acid sequence: CASRYQGTEAFF.

J is TRBJ2-5 and V is TRBV5-1; the D is unclear. The end of the DNA aligns better with TRBJ2-7, so the J call may be wrong. Germline V gene sequence: CDR1 SGHRS, CDR2 YFSETQ. The CDR3 has 14 amino acids. The CDR3 nucleotides read TGCGCCAGCAGACCCGACTCTTATTCCTACGAGCAGTACTTC. Its translation: CASRPDSYSYEQYF.

This chain uses TRBV14 with TRBJ2-1; 11 positions agree with TRBD2. V shed 0 bases and J 9 bases; nucleotides not matched to a gene: 4. Germline V gene lookup returns CDR1 SGHDN and CDR2 FVKESK. The CDR3 is 15 residues long. The CDR3 loop reads CASSQELAGVSEQFF. As DNA, the CDR3 is TGTGCCAGCAGCCAAGAACTAGCGGGAGTTTCTGAGCAGTTCTTC.

The chain uses TRBV18 and TRBJ1-2; tentatively, D is TRBD1 (5 bases). This CDR3 comprises 14 residues. Germline V gene data show CDR1 as KGHSH and CDR2 as LQKENI. The V end was cut by 3 bases, the J end by 3 bases, with 11 bases between. The CDR3 DNA sequence: TGTGCCAGCTCACCGGGGCAGACAGACTATGGCTACACCTTC. The encoded protein is CASSPGQTDYGYTF.

The rearrangement uses TRBV29-1 and TRBJ1-2; tentative D call: TRBD1 (5 bases). From germline, CDR1 is SQVTM and CDR2 ANQGSEA. The CDR3 runs to 11 residues. Trimming left V 7 bases short and J 3 bases short, with 9 bases between. Here the CDR3 reads CSDLGDYGYTF. CDR3 nucleotide sequence: TGCAGCGACTTAGGGGACTATGGCTACACCTTC.

V is TRBV9 and J is TRBJ2-3; no reliable D call. V lost 0 bases, J lost 1 base, and 6 bases lay in between. Germline V gene sequence: CDR1 SGDLS, CDR2 YYNGEE. This CDR3 is built from 14 residues. The CDR3 region is CASSVGHGTDTQYF. In DNA form, the CDR3 reads TGTGCCAGCAGCGTAGGACACGGCACAGATACGCAGTATTTT.

The chain uses TRBV7-9 and TRBJ2-5; TRBD2 aligns across 9 bases. Looked up from germline, CDR1 is SEHNR and CDR2 is FQNEAQ (reference sequence). V shed 5 bases and J 2 bases; nucleotides not matched to a gene: 9. This CDR3 has 16 amino acids. For the CDR3, the DNA is TGTGCCAGCAGCCTTGGGGGACTAGCACGGCAAGAGACCCAGTACTTC. Protein: CASSLGGLARQETQYF.

CDR3 residues: CSVEASGRAKYNEQFF. CDR3 nucleotides: TGCAGCGTTGAAGCTAGCGGGAGGGCCAAATACAATGAGCAGTTCTTC. This rearrangement joins TRBV29-1 to TRBJ2-1; 12 bases line up with TRBD2. J lost 4 bases, V lost 1 base, and 5 bases had no gene match. This CDR3 has 16 residues. Germline V gives CDR1 SQVTM, CDR2 ANQGSEA.

There are a few counts of this clone. The chain recombines TRBV5-1 with TRBJ1-1; TRBD1 matches at 9 bases. From germline, CDR1 is SGHRS and CDR2 YFSETQ. J lost 1 base, V lost 6 bases, and 4 bases had no gene match. The CDR3 totals 14 residues. Written as DNA, the CDR3 is TGCGCCAGCAAAGGGGGACAGGGGAACACTGAAGCTTTCTTT. Amino acid sequence: CASKGGQGNTEAFF.

This chain joins TRBV9 and TRBJ2-3, with 11 positions matching TRBD2. CDR3 size: 15 residues. After removal of 5 bases from V and 6 bases from J, the junction contained 8 bases not matched to a gene. From germline, CDR1 is SGDLS and CDR2 YYNGEE. The CDR3 DNA is TGTGCCAGCAGTGCTAGCGGGGGGAAAGGGGATACGCAGTATTTT. It yields the protein CASSASGGKGDTQYF.